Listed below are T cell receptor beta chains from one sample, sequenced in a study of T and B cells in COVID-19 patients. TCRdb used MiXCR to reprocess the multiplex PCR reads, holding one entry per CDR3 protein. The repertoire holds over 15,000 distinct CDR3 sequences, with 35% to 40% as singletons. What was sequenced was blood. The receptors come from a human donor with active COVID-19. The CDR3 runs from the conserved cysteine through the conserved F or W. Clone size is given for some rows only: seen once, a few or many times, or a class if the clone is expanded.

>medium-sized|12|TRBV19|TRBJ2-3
CASSFPTDTQYF
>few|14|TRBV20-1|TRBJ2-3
CSAHGGGHTDTQYF
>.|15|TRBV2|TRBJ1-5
CASSDRGSGDQPQHF
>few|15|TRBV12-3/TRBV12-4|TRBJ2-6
CASSPYRAGANVLTF
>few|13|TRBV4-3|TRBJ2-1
CASSFWGVNEQFF
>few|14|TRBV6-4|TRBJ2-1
CASSEDTGYNEQFF
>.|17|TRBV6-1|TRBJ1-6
CASSEASQSSYNSPLHF
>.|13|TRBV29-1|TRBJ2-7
CSGAGRADYEQYF
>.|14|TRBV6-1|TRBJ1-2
CASSQRAENYGYTF
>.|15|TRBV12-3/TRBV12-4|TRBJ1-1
CASSLYRRKHTEAFF
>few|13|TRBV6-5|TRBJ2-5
CASSYGGEETQYF
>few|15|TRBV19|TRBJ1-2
CASRRGGLLDYGYTF
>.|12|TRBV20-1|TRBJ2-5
CSARIFQETQYF
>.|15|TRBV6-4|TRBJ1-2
CASSPQAGGAGSYTF
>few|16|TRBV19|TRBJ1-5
CASSIGGAGGNQPQHF
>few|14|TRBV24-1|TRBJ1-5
CATSDLRDGQPQHF
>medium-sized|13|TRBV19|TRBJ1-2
CASSPGHLYGYTF
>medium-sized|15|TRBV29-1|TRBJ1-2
CSVELTGRGSYGYTF
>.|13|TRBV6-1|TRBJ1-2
CASSESGNYGYTF
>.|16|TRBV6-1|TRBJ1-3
CASSEGRVWSGNTIYF
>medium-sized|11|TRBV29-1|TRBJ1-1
CSVERNTEAFF
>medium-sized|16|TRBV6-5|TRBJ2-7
CASSYPGLANIHEQYF
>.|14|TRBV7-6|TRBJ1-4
CASSLNGLREKLFF
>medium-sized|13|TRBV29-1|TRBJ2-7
CSVLLAGSYEQYF
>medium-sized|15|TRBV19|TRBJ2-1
CASSIAGAGYNEQFF
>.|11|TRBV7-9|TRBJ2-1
CASSLYYEQFF
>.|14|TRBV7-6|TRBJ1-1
CASSLRGPNTEAFF
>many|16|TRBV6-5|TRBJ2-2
CASSYGTGANTGELFF
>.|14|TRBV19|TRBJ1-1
CASSIMSINTEAFF
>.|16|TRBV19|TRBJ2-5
CASSLKNRPGTETQYF
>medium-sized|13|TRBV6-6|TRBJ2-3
CASSYSGADTQYF
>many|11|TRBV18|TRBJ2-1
CASSPLQGQFF
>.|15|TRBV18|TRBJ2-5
CASSPQDRGRETQYF
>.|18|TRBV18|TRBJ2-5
CASSPPVDSLAGVETQYF
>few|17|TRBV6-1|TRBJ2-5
CASRSNPGQPIQETQYF
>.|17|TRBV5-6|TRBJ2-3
CASSAGTGSYSTDTQYF
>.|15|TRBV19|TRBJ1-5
CATLLSRDSNKPQHF
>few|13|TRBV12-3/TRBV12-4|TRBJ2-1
CASSSGGRNEQFF
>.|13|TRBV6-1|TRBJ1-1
CASSLTGNTEAFF
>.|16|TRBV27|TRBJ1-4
CASSLRTQGANEKLFF